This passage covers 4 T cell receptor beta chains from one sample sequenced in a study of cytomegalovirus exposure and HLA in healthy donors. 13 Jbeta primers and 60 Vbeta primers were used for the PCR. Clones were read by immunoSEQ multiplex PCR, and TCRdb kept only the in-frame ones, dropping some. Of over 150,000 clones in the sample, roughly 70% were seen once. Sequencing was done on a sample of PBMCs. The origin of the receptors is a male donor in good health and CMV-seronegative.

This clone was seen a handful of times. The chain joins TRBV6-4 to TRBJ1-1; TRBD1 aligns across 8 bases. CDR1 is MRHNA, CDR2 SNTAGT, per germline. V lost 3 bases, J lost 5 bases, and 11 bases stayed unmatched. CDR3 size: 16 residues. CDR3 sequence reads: CASSDAVRGPTTEAFF. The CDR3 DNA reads TGTGCCAGCAGTGATGCCGTCAGGGGGCCTACGACTGAAGCTTTCTTT.

CDR3 DNA: TGCGCCAGCAGCCGGGATTTAACAAGGGGGTACTATGGCTACACCTTC. This translates into CASSRDLTRGYYGYTF. This chain joins TRBV5-1 and TRBJ1-2, with a weak D call TRBD1 (6 bases). This CDR3 comprises 16 residues. V lost 4 bases and J lost 3, with 19 bases in between. Germline CDR1 reads SGHRS; CDR2 reads YFSETQ. Supplemented by reference TRBV5-1 and TRBJ1-2, the full variable domain reads KAGVTQTPRYLIKTRGQQVTLSCSPISGHRSVSWYQQTPGQGLQFLFEYFSETQRNKGNFPGRFSGRQFSNSRSEMNVSTLELGDSALYLCASSRDLTRGYYGYTFGSGTRLTVV.

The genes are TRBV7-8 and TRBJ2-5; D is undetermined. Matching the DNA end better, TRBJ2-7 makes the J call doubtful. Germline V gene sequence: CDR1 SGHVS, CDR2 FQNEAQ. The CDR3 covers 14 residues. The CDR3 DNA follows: TGTGCCAGCAGCTTAGCTACAGATTCTGACGAGCAGTACTTC. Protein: CASSLATDSDEQYF.

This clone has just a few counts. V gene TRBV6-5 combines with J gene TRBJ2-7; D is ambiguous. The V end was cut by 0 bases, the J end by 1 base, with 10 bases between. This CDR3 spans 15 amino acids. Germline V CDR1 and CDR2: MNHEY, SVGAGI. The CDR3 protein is CASSYSISGSYEQYF. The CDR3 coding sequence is TGTGCCAGCAGTTACTCGATCTCAGGATCCTACGAGCAGTACTTC.